Presented here are 32 T cell receptor beta chains from one specimen sequenced in a study of blood T cell repertoires in COVID-19. Profiled with immunoSEQ multiplex PCR; TCRdb holds only in-frame clones, not every one. The repertoire holds approximately 300,000 clones, with around four fifths as singletons. The source material was peripheral blood. These receptors came from a woman aged 50 to 60 with active or convalescent COVID-19.

This chain uses TRBV6-6 with TRBJ1-5; D gene ambiguous. CDR3 length: 14 residues. V dropped 2 bases and J dropped 3 bases, with 8 bases sitting between them. Per germline, CDR1 MNHNY and CDR2 SVGAGI (reference sequence). DNA of the CDR3: TGTGCCAGCAGTTACCGGAGCACCAATCAGCCCCAGCATTTT. This codes for CASSYRSTNQPQHF.

The V call is TRBV27, the J call TRBJ2-1, with TRBD2 matching 12 bases. This CDR3 comprises 14 residues. Germline trimming cut 10 bases from V and 7 bases from J; bases unmatched to any gene: 8. Germline V lookup: CDR1 MNHEY, CDR2 SMNVEV (reference sequence). The CDR3 is CATIALAGGNEQFF. The CDR3 DNA reads as TGTGCCACCATCGCACTAGCGGGAGGTAATGAGCAGTTCTTC.

This chain joins TRBV7-6 and TRBJ1-1; D ambiguous. From germline, CDR1 is SGHVS and CDR2 FNYEAQ. This CDR3 contains 16 residues. Trimming shortened V by 1 base and J by 3 bases, and 15 bases separated the two germline ends. The CDR3 DNA is TGTGCCAGCAGCTTAGAGATTGCGGGTGCGGACACTGAAGCTTTCTTT. Encoded protein: CASSLEIAGADTEAFF.

On this clone itself: This CDR3 is also generated by other DNA sequences in the sample. V and J are TRBV4-1 and TRBJ2-5, with 10 bases aligning to TRBD1. The J segment lost 2 bases and the V segment lost 1 base, leaving 4 bases of the junction unmatched. Germline values: CDR1 MGHRA, CDR2 YSYEKL. The CDR3 covers 16 residues. The CDR3 DNA is TGCGCCAGCAGCCAAGGGACAGGGGGATATCAAGAGACCCAGTACTTC. Translated, it gives CASSQGTGGYQETQYF.

The chain joins TRBV6-5 to TRBJ1-1; unclear D gene. Per the germline V gene, CDR1 is MNHEY and CDR2 is SVGAGI. Trimming removed 6 bases at V and 1 base at J, with 9 bases between. CDR3 length equals 13 residues. CDR3 DNA sequence: TGTGCCAGCAGAAAAAGACAGAACACTGAAGCTTTCTTT. Protein sequence: CASRKRQNTEAFF.

The chain links TRBV5-1 to TRBJ2-7; 9 bases line up with TRBD1. After removal of 4 bases from V and 3 bases from J, the junction contained 5 bases not matched to a gene. The CDR3 is 14 amino acids. CDR1 and CDR2 from the germline V gene are SGHRS and YFSETQ. The CDR3 coding sequence is TGCGCCAGCAGCGCCTTGACAGGGGGCTACGAGCAGTACTTC. Its protein is CASSALTGGYEQYF.

This chain links TRBV5-6 with TRBJ1-1; D is ambiguous. This CDR3 has 13 residues. In germline, CDR1 is SGHDT, CDR2 YYEEEE. The V gene lost 4 bases and the J gene lost 1 base, with 8 bases spanning the gap. In DNA, the CDR3 is TGTGCCAGCAGCCACACACGGAACACTGAAGCTTTCTTT. It specifies CASSHTRNTEAFF.

The chain carries TRBV10-3 and TRBJ2-3; 7 nucleotides match TRBD2. The length of the CDR3 is 14 residues. Germline V CDR1 and CDR2: ENHRY, SYGVKD. Trimming at V came to 5 bases and at J to 3 bases, leaving 5 bases not matched to a gene. CDR3 DNA: TGTGCCATCAGTTCAGCGGGACTAACAGATACGCAGTATTTT. This encodes CAISSAGLTDTQYF.

This chain uses TRBV4-2 with TRBJ1-2; maybe TRBD1 (6 bases). This CDR3 region has 14 residues. In germline, CDR1 is LGHNA, CDR2 YNFKEQ. Trimming pared 0 bases from V and 4 bases from J, leaving 9 bases between. CDR3 in DNA: TGTGCCAGCAGCCAAGAAGGACAGACCTATGGCTACACCTTC. It is translated as CASSQEGQTYGYTF.

V is TRBV19 and J is TRBJ2-3, with 7 bases lining up with TRBD2. J was trimmed by 5 bases and V by 5 bases; bases with no gene match: 10. The CDR3 is 15 residues long. CDR1 LNHDA and CDR2 SQIVND come from the germline V gene (reference sequence). The CDR3 reads CASSSTGTNLDTQYF. CDR3 nucleotide sequence: TGTGCCAGTAGTTCTACCGGGACTAACCTAGATACGCAGTATTTT.

V usage is TRBV6-6 and J usage is TRBJ1-5, with 9 positions matching TRBD1. Germline V CDR1 and CDR2: MNHNY, SVGAGI (reference sequence). Trimming at V came to 5 bases and at J to 5 bases, leaving 4 bases not matched to a gene. The CDR3 is 14 residues long. The CDR3 is CASSNRDRDQPQHF. The CDR3 DNA reads TGTGCCAGCAGTAACCGGGACAGGGATCAGCCCCAGCATTTT.

J is TRBJ1-2 and V is TRBV18; 7 nucleotides line up with TRBD1. CDR3 size: 13 residues. Germline CDR1 reads KGHSH; CDR2 reads LQKENI. V was clipped by 5 bases and J by 3 bases; unmatched bases: 3. Here the CDR3 DNA reads TGTGCCAGCTCAGGACAGGCTCACTATGGCTACACCTTC. Its protein is CASSGQAHYGYTF.

V gene TRBV5-1 combines with J gene TRBJ1-1, with TRBD1 as a possible D gene (6 bases). This CDR3 is built from 16 residues. V lost 1 base, J lost 1 base, and 14 bases lay in between. In germline, CDR1 is SGHRS, CDR2 YFSETQ. The DNA of the CDR3 is TGCGCCAGCAGCTTGTGGGCCGGCAGGGGGAACACTGAAGCTTTCTTT. Amino acids: CASSLWAGRGNTEAFF.

V is TRBV4-2 and J is TRBJ2-1; 7 nucleotides agree with TRBD2. The CDR3 runs to 14 residues. V was clipped by 3 bases and J by 4 bases; unmatched bases: 3. CDR1 and CDR2 (germline): LGHNA, YNFKEQ. The CDR3: CASSQGDYYNEQFF. CDR3 bases: TGTGCCAGCAGCCAGGGGGACTATTACAATGAGCAGTTCTTC.

This clone was counted once. V is TRBV3-1 (or the pseudogene TRBV3-2) and J is TRBJ2-1; TRBD2 matches 14 bases. Germline V gene lookup returns CDR1 LGHDT and CDR2 YNNKEL (reference sequence). With V trimmed by 1 base and J by 8 bases, 4 bases remained unmatched. CDR3 length: 16 amino acids. CDR3: CASSQGGLAGGHEQFF. CDR3 DNA: TGTGCCAGCAGCCAAGGAGGACTAGCGGGAGGCCATGAGCAGTTCTTC.

J is TRBJ2-7 and V is TRBV9; D remains ambiguous. The CDR3 has 13 residues. Trimming removed 0 bases at V and 3 bases at J, with 7 bases between. CDR1 and CDR2 (germline): SGDLS, YYNGEE. CDR3 in amino acids: CASSVDTNYEQYF. The CDR3 DNA follows: TGTGCCAGCAGCGTAGACACAAACTACGAGCAGTACTTC. The full variable domain, in which reference TRBV9 and TRBJ2-7 provide the parts outside the CDR3, is DSGVTQTPKHLITATGQRVTLRCSPRSGDLSVYWYQQSLDQGLQFLIQYYNGEERAKGNILERFSAQQFPDLHSELNLSSLELGDSALYFCASSVDTNYEQYFGPGTRLTVT.

V and J are TRBV9 and TRBJ2-7; TRBD1 matches 10 bases. The CDR3 spans 14 residues. With 3 bases clipped from V and 2 bases from J, the junction kept 2 bases outside the gene matches. In germline, CDR1 is SGDLS, CDR2 YYNGEE. This CDR3 is CASSEDRGTYEQYF. The CDR3 DNA reads as TGTGCCAGCAGCGAGGACAGGGGGACCTACGAGCAGTACTTC.

This clone was observed a single time. The sample holds other DNA sequences that translate to the same CDR3. The rearrangement links TRBV5-1 to TRBJ2-3; 8 nucleotides line up with TRBD2. V was clipped by 1 base and J by 0 bases; unmatched bases: 4. This CDR3 spans 16 amino acids. CDR1 and CDR2 from the germline V gene are SGHRS and YFSETQ. CDR3 residues: CASSLLTSGSTDTQYF. The CDR3 nucleotides are TGCGCCAGCAGCTTGCTCACTAGCGGAAGCACAGATACGCAGTATTTT.

The chain has TRBV15 and TRBJ2-5; D is perhaps TRBD2 (6 bases). V lost 1 base to trimming and J lost 3 bases, with 6 bases between them. There are 13 residues in the CDR3. The germline V gene has CDR1 LNHNV and CDR2 YYDKDF (reference sequence). CDR3 DNA sequence: TGTGCCACCAGCAGAGCGGGAGAAGAGACCCAGTACTTC. It yields the protein CATSRAGEETQYF.

V is TRBV15 and J is TRBJ1-6, with 11 bases matching TRBD1. The CDR3 is 14 residues long. V gave up 4 bases and J gave up 9 bases; unmatched junction bases: 2. CDR1 and CDR2 from the germline V gene are LNHNV and YYDKDF (reference sequence). The CDR3 DNA reads as TGTGCCACCAGCAAAGGGACAGGGGGTTCACCCCTCCACTTT. It codes for CATSKGTGGSPLHF.

The chain joins TRBV2 to TRBJ2-2; weak D call: TRBD1 (6 bases). From germline, CDR1 is SNHLY and CDR2 FYNNEI. There are 16 residues in the CDR3. Trimming took 7 bases from V and 1 from J, leaving 16 bases between them. The CDR3 DNA reads as TGTGCCAGCAAGGGGGTGCAGGGGTGGAACACCGGGGAGCTGTTTTTT. It translates to CASKGVQGWNTGELFF.

The chain uses TRBV18 and TRBJ1-5, with 9 bases matching TRBD1. Germline CDR1 is KGHSH and CDR2 is LQKENI. V was clipped by 4 bases and J by 7 bases; unmatched bases: 8. The CDR3 is made up of 15 amino acids. In DNA, the CDR3 is TGTGCCAGCTCACTGGGACAGGGCGAAGGACAGCCCCAGCATTTT. This codes for CASSLGQGEGQPQHF.

The V and J genes are TRBV28 and TRBJ2-3; 8 bases agree with TRBD1. The CDR3 totals 16 residues. V shed 6 bases and J 3 bases; nucleotides not matched to a gene: 11. Germline V CDR1 and CDR2: MDHEN, SYDVKM. The CDR3 sequence is CASSRRSGGSTDTQYF. DNA for the CDR3: TGTGCCAGCAGCCGTCGCTCAGGGGGCTCAACAGATACGCAGTATTTT.

The V and J genes are TRBV19 and TRBJ1-2; 9 nucleotides agree with TRBD1. Germline CDR1 reads LNHDA; CDR2 reads SQIVND (reference sequence). The trim removed 4 bases at V and 3 bases at J, leaving 6 bases unmatched. This CDR3 contains 15 residues. CDR3 region: CASSTNRGRDYGYTF. In DNA, the CDR3 is TGTGCCAGTAGTACAAACAGGGGGCGCGACTATGGCTACACCTTC. The complete variable domain, with remaining parts taken from reference TRBV19 and TRBJ1-2, reads DGGITQSPKYLFRKEGQNVTLSCEQNLNHDAMYWYRQDPGQGLRLIYYSQIVNDFQKGDIAEGYSVSREKKESFPLTVTSAQKNPTAFYLCASSTNRGRDYGYTFGSGTRLTVV.

The V gene is TRBV5-6, the J gene TRBJ2-1; 9 nucleotides agree with TRBD1. V shed 1 base, J shed 6 bases, and the junction held 2 bases outside the gene matches. There are 14 residues in the CDR3. CDR1 SGHDT and CDR2 YYEEEE come from the germline V gene. CDR3 bases: TGTGCCAGCAGCTTGATGGACAGGGGCAATGAGCAGTTCTTC. As protein: CASSLMDRGNEQFF.

Comments on this clone: Different DNA sequences within this sample yield the same CDR3. The CDR3 DNA follows: TGCAGTGCTAGTAATAGCGGCTACAATGAGCAGTTCTTC. Protein sequence: CSASNSGYNEQFF. The chain combines TRBV20-1 with TRBJ2-1, with TRBD2 as a possible D gene (6 bases). V was cut by 3 bases and J by 3 bases, with 9 bases left in between. The CDR3 contains 13 residues. From germline, CDR1 is DFQATT and CDR2 SNEGSKA (reference sequence).

This chain connects TRBV7-9 to TRBJ1-6, with D hard to call. The V end was cut by 3 bases, the J end by 0 bases, with 9 bases between. Per germline, CDR1 SEHNR and CDR2 FQNEAQ (reference sequence). This CDR3 spans 16 amino acids. The CDR3 region has the DNA TGTGCCAGCAGCTTCAGGCAGAGCTCCTATAATTCACCCCTCCACTTT. Its translation: CASSFRQSSYNSPLHF. Together with reference TRBV7-9 and TRBJ1-6, the CDR3 gives the full variable domain: DTGVSQNPRHKITKRGQNVTFRCDPISEHNRLYWYRQTLGQGPEFLTYFQNEAQLEKSRLLSDRFSAERPKGSFSTLEIQRTEQGDSAMYLCASSFRQSSYNSPLHFGNGTRLTVT.

The chain uses TRBV3-1 (or the pseudogene TRBV3-2) and TRBJ1-3; perhaps TRBD1 as D (6 bases). This CDR3 spans 11 amino acids. Trimming removed 1 base from V and 14 bases from J, with 9 bases in between. CDR1 is LGHDT and CDR2 is YNNKEL in the germline V gene (reference sequence). For the CDR3, the DNA is TGTGCCAGCAGCCAAGGCAGGGGACTATATTTT. Amino acid sequence: CASSQGRGLYF.

This chain connects TRBV6-1 to TRBJ2-7; 8 nucleotides agree with TRBD2. The CDR3 has 16 amino acids. V shed 2 bases and J 5 bases; nucleotides not matched to a gene: 11. CDR1 MNHNS and CDR2 SASEGT come from the germline V gene. The CDR3, as DNA: TGTGCCAGCAGTGAATGGGGCGGGAGGAACCGCGACGAGCAGTACTTC. This encodes CASSEWGGRNRDEQYF.

The V call is TRBV6-5, the J call TRBJ1-5; 7 bases are a match to TRBD1. Looked up from germline, CDR1 is MNHEY and CDR2 is SVGAGI. Unmatched junction bases numbered 0, after V lost 8 bases and J lost 2 bases. This CDR3 is 12 amino acids long. CDR3 region: CASGTGNQPQHF. The CDR3 DNA follows: TGTGCCAGCGGGACAGGCAATCAGCCCCAGCATTTT.

The chain joins TRBV7-3 to TRBJ2-1; no clear D gene. The V and J ends lost 0 bases and 7 bases respectively, with 13 bases between them. The CDR3 sequence is 15 residues long. Per germline, CDR1 SGHTA and CDR2 FQGTGA. CDR3 residues: CASSLTWFSRNEQFF. In nucleotides, the CDR3 is TGTGCCAGCAGCTTAACATGGTTCTCTAGGAATGAGCAGTTCTTC.

This clone has only one observation. V is TRBV30 and J is TRBJ2-7; the D gene is possibly TRBD2 (6 bases). V gave up 0 bases and J gave up 4 bases, with 10 bases separating them. The germline V gene has CDR1 GTSNPN and CDR2 SVGIG (reference sequence). The CDR3 covers 13 residues. The CDR3 DNA follows: TGTGCCTGGAGTGTTTGGGGGAGGTACGAGCAGTACTTC. This encodes CAWSVWGRYEQYF.